This passage covers 28 T cell receptor beta chains from one sample sequenced in a study of T cell responses to AZD1222 COVID-19 vaccine. The table came from immunoSEQ multiplex PCR; TCRdb's copy has only in-frame clones and leaves some out. The table shows roughly 140,000 clones, with around nine tenths occurring only once. Sequences were derived from peripheral blood, sampled on day 0 of AZD1222 vaccination. The origin of the receptors is an adult in good health.

V usage is TRBV5-4 and J usage is TRBJ2-1; D may match TRBD1 or TRBD2 (5 bases each). V lost 3 bases and J 0 bases, leaving 13 bases between the germline ends. This CDR3 has 16 amino acids. In germline, CDR1 is SGHNT, CDR2 YYREEE (reference sequence). Here the CDR3 reads CASSSTPGPSYNEQFF. The CDR3 DNA reads TGTGCCAGCAGCTCCACCCCGGGACCCTCCTACAATGAGCAGTTCTTC.

This rearrangement joins TRBV28 to TRBJ2-7; either TRBD1 or TRBD2 may fit D (5 bases each). Trimming shortened V by 5 bases and J by 5 bases, and 25 bases separated the two germline ends. Per the germline V gene, CDR1 is MDHEN and CDR2 is SYDVKM. The length of the CDR3 is 17 residues. The CDR3 region is CASSPGNRGSLSHEQYF. The CDR3, as DNA: TGTGCCAGCAGTCCAGGGAACCGGGGTTCCCTCTCACACGAGCAGTACTTC.

This chain links TRBV5-1 with TRBJ2-7; maybe TRBD1 (5 bases). Trimming left V 1 base short and J 7 bases short, with 9 bases between. The V gene's germline CDR1 is SGHRS and CDR2 YFSETQ. This CDR3 is 12 amino acids long. The CDR3 coding sequence is TGCGCCAGCAGCTTGCTCCAGGGTGAGCAGTACTTC. This codes for CASSLLQGEQYF.

The chain uses TRBV3-1 (or the pseudogene TRBV3-2) and TRBJ2-3, with D unresolved. The germline V gene encodes CDR1 LGHDT and CDR2 YNNKEL (reference sequence). The CDR3 runs 13 residues. V lost 2 bases and J 2 bases, leaving 5 bases between the germline ends. The CDR3 spells CASSQPPTDTQYF. The CDR3 bases are TGTGCCAGCAGCCAACCACCCACAGATACGCAGTATTTT.

The gene calls are TRBV15 and TRBJ1-5, with D possibly matching TRBD1 (5 bases). V was shortened by 3 bases and J by 7 bases, with 7 bases between the two germline ends. Germline V gives CDR1 LNHNV, CDR2 YYDKDF (reference sequence). This CDR3 comprises 12 residues. The CDR3 reads CATSRGQQPQHF. Here the CDR3 DNA reads TGTGCCACCAGCAGGGGGCAACAGCCCCAGCATTTT.

The chain has TRBV28 and TRBJ2-1, with 10 bases aligning to TRBD2. Germline lookup yields CDR1 MDHEN and CDR2 SYDVKM. This CDR3 has 15 amino acids. V was clipped by 2 bases and J by 8 bases; unmatched bases: 6. CDR3 in DNA: TGTGCCAGCAGTTTAGGTCTAGCGGGAGCGGATGAGCAGTTCTTC. It encodes CASSLGLAGADEQFF.

The CDR3 coding sequence is TGTGCCAGCAGTCCTGGGGAGAACACTGAAGCTTTCTTT. This translates into CASSPGENTEAFF. The V and J genes are TRBV6-5 and TRBJ1-1; D uncertain. The CDR3 has 13 residues. Germline lookup yields CDR1 MNHEY and CDR2 SVGAGI. Trimming removed 5 bases at V and 1 base at J, with 8 bases between.

V is TRBV3-1 (or the pseudogene TRBV3-2) and J is TRBJ2-7; 11 nucleotides match TRBD2. There are 14 residues in the CDR3. Germline-derived CDR1 and CDR2 are LGHDT and YNNKEL (reference sequence). V shed 1 base and J 6 bases; nucleotides not matched to a gene: 2. In DNA form, the CDR3 reads TGTGCCAGCAGCCAAGGGACTAGCGGGTTCGAGCAGTACTTC. It translates to CASSQGTSGFEQYF.

This clone came up once. V usage is TRBV9 and J usage is TRBJ1-6; D ambiguous. The germline V gene encodes CDR1 SGDLS and CDR2 YYNGEE. V was pared by 2 bases and J by 9 bases, with 9 bases between. CDR3 length equals 13 residues. The CDR3: CASSVAAGSPLHF. DNA of the CDR3: TGTGCCAGCAGCGTTGCGGCCGGTTCACCCCTCCACTTT.

The CDR3 loop is CASSRTGFYNEQFF. In nucleotides, the CDR3 is TGTGCCAGCAGTAGGACAGGATTCTACAATGAGCAGTTCTTC. This rearrangement joins TRBV6-2 or TRBV6-3 to TRBJ2-1, with 7 bases matching TRBD1. CDR1 MNHEY and CDR2 SVGEGT come from the germline V gene. Trimming cost V 5 bases and J 3 bases; bases outside gene matches: 4. The CDR3 contains 14 residues.

The chain links TRBV4-3 to TRBJ2-7; no clear D gene. The V end lost 0 bases, the J end lost 2 bases, and 8 bases lay between the germline ends. Germline loops: CDR1 LGHNA, CDR2 YSLEER. The CDR3 runs to 14 residues. CDR3 residues: CASSQDLGAYEQYF. In DNA form, the CDR3 reads TGCGCCAGCAGCCAAGATTTAGGAGCCTACGAGCAGTACTTC.

The gene calls are TRBV25-1 and TRBJ2-2; the D gene could be TRBD1 or TRBD2 (5 bases each). V lost 6 bases to trimming and J lost 1 base, with 18 bases between them. Germline V gene lookup returns CDR1 MGHDK and CDR2 SYGVNS. The CDR3 runs to 17 residues. The CDR3 DNA follows: TGTGCCAGCAGGGGGGACGCCAGGGTTAAGAACACCGGGGAGCTGTTTTTT. It yields the protein CASRGDARVKNTGELFF. Variable domain in full (rest from reference TRBV25-1 and TRBJ2-2): EADIYQTPRYLVIGTGKKITLECSQTMGHDKMYWYQQDPGMELHLIHYSYGVNSTEKGDLSSESTVSRIRTEHFPLTLESARPSHTSQYLCASRGDARVKNTGELFFGEGSRLTVL.

The chain links TRBV6-5 to TRBJ2-7; 7 nucleotides line up with TRBD1. This CDR3 is 15 amino acids long. Trimming removed 0 bases from V and 1 base from J; junction bases left unmatched: 3. Per the germline V gene, CDR1 is MNHEY and CDR2 is SVGAGI. The CDR3 spells CASSYSGTASYEQYF. As DNA, the CDR3 is TGTGCCAGCAGTTACTCCGGGACAGCTTCCTACGAGCAGTACTTC.

This clone showed up just once. The rearrangement links TRBV18 to TRBJ2-7, with a possible D match to TRBD2 (5 bases). CDR3 length: 12 residues. Trimming removed 5 bases at V and 4 bases at J, with 9 bases between. Germline V gene sequence: CDR1 KGHSH, CDR2 LQKENI. The CDR3 here is CASSSDWYEQYF. DNA for the CDR3: TGTGCCAGCTCATCGGACTGGTACGAGCAGTACTTC.

The CDR3 loop is CASGLDTGELFF. The CDR3 coding sequence is TGTGCTAGTGGTTTGGACACCGGGGAGCTGTTTTTT. The V call is TRBV12-5, the J call TRBJ2-2; D not resolved. CDR1 and CDR2 from the germline V gene are LGHNT and FRNRAP. The V and J ends lost 1 base and 3 bases respectively, with 0 bases between them. The CDR3 is 12 residues long.

V gene TRBV1 combines with J gene TRBJ1-2; TRBD1, the table's D call, lacks a check against the DNA. TRBV1 is annotated as a pseudogene. The CDR3 is 15 amino acids. In nucleotides, the CDR3 is TGCACCAGCAAAGGACAGGGGGGTTCTTCCTATGGCTACACCTTC. This codes for CTSKGQGGSSYGYTF.

This chain joins TRBV7-9 and TRBJ1-6, with 7 nucleotides matching TRBD1. V shed 4 bases, J shed 9 bases, and the junction held 12 bases outside the gene matches. Per germline, CDR1 SEHNR and CDR2 FQNEAQ (reference sequence). The CDR3 consists of 16 residues. DNA of the CDR3: TGTGCCAGCAGCTCTTGGCCGGACAGGTCCTTTTCACCCCTCCACTTT. Encoded protein: CASSSWPDRSFSPLHF.

This sequence joins TRBV7-8 and TRBJ1-2; weak D call: TRBD1 (5 bases). CDR1 and CDR2 (germline): SGHVS, FQNEAQ. The CDR3 contains 14 residues. Trimming pared 1 base from V and 5 bases from J, leaving 11 bases between. CDR3 nucleotide sequence: TGTGCCAGCAGCTTAGGTCTAGGGGATTATGGCTACACCTTC. Its translation: CASSLGLGDYGYTF.

The chain joins TRBV19 to TRBJ1-2; 12 nucleotides agree with TRBD1. The germline CDR1 and CDR2 sequences are LNHDA and SQIVND (reference sequence). V gave up 5 bases and J gave up 4 bases; unmatched junction bases: 5. CDR3 length equals 15 residues. The CDR3 protein is CASSWDRGHLYGYTF. In nucleotides, the CDR3 is TGTGCCAGTAGTTGGGACAGGGGGCATCTCTATGGCTACACCTTC.

This chain links TRBV13 with TRBJ2-3; 10 bases align to TRBD2. Germline-derived CDR1 and CDR2 are PRHDT and FYEKMQ (reference sequence). The CDR3 runs to 15 residues. V shed 3 bases, J shed 8 bases, and the junction held 8 bases outside the gene matches. The CDR3 region has the DNA TGTGCCAGCAGCTTGCTAGCGGGAGAGGAGGGTACGCAGTATTTT. Its translation is CASSLLAGEEGTQYF.

A single count supports this clone. The V gene is TRBV10-3, the J gene TRBJ2-3, with 14 bases fitting TRBD2. Trimming took 11 bases from V and 1 from J; bases not matched to a gene: 2. The CDR3 has 14 residues. From germline, CDR1 is ENHRY and CDR2 SYGVKD. The CDR3 nucleotides read TGTGCCTCGGGACTAGCGGGAGGCACAGATACGCAGTATTTT. The encoded protein is CASGLAGGTDTQYF.

The CDR3 here is CASSPASGNTEAFF. The CDR3 nucleotides are TGCGCCAGCTCCCCTGCGTCGGGGAACACTGAAGCTTTCTTT. V and J are TRBV10-1 and TRBJ1-1; D is uncertain. Germline V gene lookup returns CDR1 WNHNN and CDR2 SYGVQD (reference sequence). V dropped 8 bases and J dropped 1 base, with 14 bases sitting between them. The CDR3 contains 14 residues.

The J gene is TRBJ1-6, the V gene TRBV13, with 7 bases aligning to TRBD1. The CDR3 length is 17 residues. Per the germline V gene, CDR1 is PRHDT and CDR2 is FYEKMQ (reference sequence). Unmatched junction bases numbered 16, after V lost 8 bases and J lost 6 bases. CDR3 DNA sequence: TGTGCCAGCCGGCCTAGCGGGACAGCTAGCGGTAATTCACCCCTCCACTTT. Its protein product is CASRPSGTASGNSPLHF.

The chain is built from TRBV10-3 and TRBJ2-1; D remains ambiguous. The CDR3 is 15 amino acids. V was trimmed by 0 bases and J by 5 bases, leaving 11 bases between them. Germline loops: CDR1 ENHRY, CDR2 SYGVKD. CDR3 in DNA: TGTGCCATCAGTGAGTCGATCTTTGGCCACAATGAGCAGTTCTTC. This sequence encodes CAISESIFGHNEQFF.

The rearrangement joins TRBV6-6 to TRBJ2-1; perhaps TRBD2 as D (6 bases). The CDR3 is 15 amino acids. Germline V lookup: CDR1 MNHNY, CDR2 SVGAGI (reference sequence). The ends were cut back, 2 bases at V and 9 bases at J, with 17 bases in the middle. For the CDR3, the DNA is TGTGCCAGCAGTTACCCTGAAGGAGGGCGGGCTGAGCAGTTCTTC. Residues: CASSYPEGGRAEQFF.

This chain links TRBV28 with TRBJ2-1; D possibly corresponds to TRBD1 (6 bases). Germline V gives CDR1 MDHEN, CDR2 SYDVKM. This CDR3 region has 16 residues. Trimming cost V 6 bases and J 3 bases, with 18 bases left between them. The CDR3 sequence is CASSRIPEGHYNEQFF. DNA of the CDR3: TGTGCCAGCAGCCGTATCCCAGAGGGACACTACAATGAGCAGTTCTTC.

The CDR3 DNA reads as TGTGCCAGCAGTTTGAAAGTCAACTATGGCTACACCTTC. This translates into CASSLKVNYGYTF. The rearrangement joins TRBV27 to TRBJ1-2; D is undetermined. Germline V gene data show CDR1 as MNHEY and CDR2 as SMNVEV (reference sequence). V lost 3 bases, J lost 2 bases, and 7 bases lay in between. The CDR3 covers 13 residues.

The chain uses TRBV5-1 and TRBJ1-1; D remains unclear. V gave up 0 bases and J gave up 1 base, with 7 bases separating them. CDR1 SGHRS and CDR2 YFSETQ come from the germline V gene. This CDR3 spans 14 amino acids. The CDR3 protein is CASSLVGKNTEAFF. CDR3 sequence (DNA): TGCGCCAGCAGCTTGGTAGGGAAGAACACTGAAGCTTTCTTT.